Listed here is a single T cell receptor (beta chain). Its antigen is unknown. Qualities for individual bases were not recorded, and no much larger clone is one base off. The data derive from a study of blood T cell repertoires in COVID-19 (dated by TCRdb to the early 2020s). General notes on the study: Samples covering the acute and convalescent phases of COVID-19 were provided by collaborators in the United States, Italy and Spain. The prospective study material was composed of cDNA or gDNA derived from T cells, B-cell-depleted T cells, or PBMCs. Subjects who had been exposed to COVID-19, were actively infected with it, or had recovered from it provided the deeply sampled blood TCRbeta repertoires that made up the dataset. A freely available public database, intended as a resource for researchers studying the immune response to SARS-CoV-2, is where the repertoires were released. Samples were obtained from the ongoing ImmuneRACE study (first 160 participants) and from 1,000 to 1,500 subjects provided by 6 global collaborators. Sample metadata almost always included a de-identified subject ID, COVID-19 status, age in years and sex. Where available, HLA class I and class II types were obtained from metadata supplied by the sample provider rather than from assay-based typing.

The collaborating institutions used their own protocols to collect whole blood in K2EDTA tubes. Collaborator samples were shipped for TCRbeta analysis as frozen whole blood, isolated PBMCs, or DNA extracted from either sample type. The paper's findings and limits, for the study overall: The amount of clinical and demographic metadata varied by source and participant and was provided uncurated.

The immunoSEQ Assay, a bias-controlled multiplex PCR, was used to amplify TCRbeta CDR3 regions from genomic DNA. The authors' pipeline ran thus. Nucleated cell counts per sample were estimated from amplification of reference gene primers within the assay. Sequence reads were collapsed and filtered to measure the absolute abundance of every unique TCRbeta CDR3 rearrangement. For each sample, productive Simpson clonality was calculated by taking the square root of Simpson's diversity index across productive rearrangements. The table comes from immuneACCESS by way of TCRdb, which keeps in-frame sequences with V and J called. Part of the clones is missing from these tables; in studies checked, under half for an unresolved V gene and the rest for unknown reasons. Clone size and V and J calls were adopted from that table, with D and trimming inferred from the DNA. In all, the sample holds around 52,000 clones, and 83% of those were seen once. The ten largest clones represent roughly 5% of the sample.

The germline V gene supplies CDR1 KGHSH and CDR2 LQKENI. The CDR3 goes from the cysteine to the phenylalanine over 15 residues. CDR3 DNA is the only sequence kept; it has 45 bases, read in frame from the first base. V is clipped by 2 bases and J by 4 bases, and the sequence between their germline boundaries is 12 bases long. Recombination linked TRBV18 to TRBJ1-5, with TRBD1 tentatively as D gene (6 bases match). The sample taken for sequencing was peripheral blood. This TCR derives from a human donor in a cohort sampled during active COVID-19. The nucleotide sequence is TGTGCCAGCTCACCAACCGGGACACCTAATCAGCCCCAGCATTTT. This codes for CASSPTGTPNQPQHF.